These 3 T cell receptor beta chains were all obtained from the same sample, sequenced in a study of T cell repertoires in cytomegalovirus infection. TCRdb reprocessed the reads via MiXCR and lists one record per CDR3 protein. The sample lists about 100,000 distinct CDR3 sequences, about 22% occurring once. Sequenced: CD8+ T cells from PBMCs. Receptors were obtained from a human donor in good health (CMV status not recorded). Some clones in this sample may be carry-over from other donors' samples.

The V gene is TRBV6-2 or TRBV6-3, the J gene TRBJ1-2, with TRBD1 as a possible D gene (5 bases). CDR1 is MNHEY, CDR2 SVGEGT, per germline. The germline V and J ends were trimmed by 7 bases and 8 bases, with 17 bases remaining between them. The CDR3 totals 13 residues. Written as DNA, the CDR3 is TGTGCCAGCACCCCAACCGGGACGGAGGGCTACACCTTC. Translation: CASTPTGTEGYTF.

The chain links TRBV6-6 to TRBJ2-7; D might be TRBD1 (5 bases). This CDR3 is built from 14 residues. V shed 0 bases and J shed 0 bases, with 6 bases lying between them. CDR1 and CDR2 from the germline V gene are MNHNY and SVGAGI (reference sequence). In nucleotides, the CDR3 is TGTGCCAGCAGTTACTCGGACAACTCCTACGAGCAGTACTTC. Translation gives CASSYSDNSYEQYF.

This clonotype was counted many times. J is TRBJ1-4 and V is TRBV7-2; D may be TRBD1 (5 bases). CDR3 length: 14 residues. The ends were cut back, 4 bases at V and 4 bases at J, with 10 bases in the middle. Germline CDR1 and CDR2: SGHTA and FQGNSA. Here the CDR3 DNA reads TGTGCCAGCAGCTCAGACGGGGGTAATGAAAAACTGTTTTTT. Its translation: CASSSDGGNEKLFF.